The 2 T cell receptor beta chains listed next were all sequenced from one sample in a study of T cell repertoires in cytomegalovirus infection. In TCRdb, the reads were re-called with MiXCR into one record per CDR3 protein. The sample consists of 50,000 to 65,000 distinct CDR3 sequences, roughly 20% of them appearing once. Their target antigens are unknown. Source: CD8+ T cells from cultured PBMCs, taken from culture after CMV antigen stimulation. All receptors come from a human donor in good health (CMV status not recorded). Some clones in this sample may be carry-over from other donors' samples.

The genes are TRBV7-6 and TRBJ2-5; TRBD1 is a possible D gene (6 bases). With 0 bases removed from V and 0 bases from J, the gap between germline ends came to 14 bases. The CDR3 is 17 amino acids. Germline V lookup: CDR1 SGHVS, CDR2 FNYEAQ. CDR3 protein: CASSLAGFDRYQETQYF. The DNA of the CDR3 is TGTGCCAGCAGCTTAGCTGGGTTTGACAGGTACCAAGAGACCCAGTACTTC.

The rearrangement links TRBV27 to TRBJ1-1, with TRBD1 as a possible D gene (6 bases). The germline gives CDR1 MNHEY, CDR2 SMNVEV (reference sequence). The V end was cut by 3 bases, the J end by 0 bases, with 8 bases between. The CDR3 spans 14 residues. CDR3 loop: CASSLRGVNTEAFF. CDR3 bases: TGTGCCAGCAGTTTGAGGGGGGTGAACACTGAAGCTTTCTTT.